This TCR beta chain is from a study of blood T cell repertoires in COVID-19. V lost 5 bases and J lost 6; bases outside the gene matches: 10. Germline CDR1 is SGHNT and CDR2 is YYREEE (reference sequence). The CDR3 runs to 16 residues. Produced via immunoSEQ multiplex PCR; TCRdb's table is partial and in-frame only. The sample lists more than 300,000 clones; 75% to 90% were seen once. This clone appeared once. Enrollees, 18 to 89 years old, lived in approximately 25 US areas. The receptor's source is a woman aged 45-60 years who had recovered from COVID-19. Sequences were obtained from PBMCs or T cells enriched from blood (not recorded which). This chain uses TRBV5-4 with TRBJ2-2, with 10 positions matching TRBD2. The CDR3 sequence is CASSNSGRRSAGELFF. In nucleotides, the CDR3 is TGTGCCAGCAGTAATAGCGGGAGGCGCTCGGCCGGGGAGCTGTTTTTT.